This TCR beta chain was obtained from a study of blood T cells in healthy people across ages (dated by TCRdb to the mid-2010s). Background for the entire study: Template switching captured roughly one uniquely barcoded TCR beta cDNA molecule per two T cells in model experiments. Age-related changes in TCR beta repertoire diversity were measured in the study by deep sequencing normalized with unique cDNA molecular identifiers. The donors were divided into four age groups: young (average around 17 years), middle-aged (approximately 39), aged (about 60) and long-lived (82). The study analyzed two additional independent replicas of 1 million unique cDNA reads from the same blood draw for two donors, one aged 18 to 30 and one aged 80 or older. Paper-wide results and their limitations: Because profiling used bulk unsorted PBMCs, naive and antigen-experienced compartments could not be compared conclusively. The CMV infection status of donors was not known, potentially confounding age-related changes in expanded clonotypes. There was a strong correlation between observed TCR beta diversity and the percentage of naive T cells measured by flow cytometry. As age increased, observed TCR beta diversity per million T cells dropped in a roughly linear way, and a significant reduction was already evident by age about 40. Compared with the aged group, more naive CD4+ T cells, fewer expanded clones and increased TCR diversity were shown by the long-lived group, suggesting age selection. Total diversity estimates from one million sequenced T cells were considered lower bounds and underestimates.

In regard to this clonotype: No antigen is known for it. The junction departs from germline at one end; a sequencing error may be responsible.

Libraries were prepared through 5' RACE. The reads were generated on an Illumina HiSeq 2500. A second PCR of about 6 to 12 cycles was performed with a sample-barcoded 5' primer and a J-beta primer mix. A template-switch 5' adaptor carrying 12 random nucleotides introduced a unique molecular identifier onto each TCR beta cDNA molecule. Each sample yielded at least 2.5 million CDR3-containing paired-end reads. First-strand cDNA synthesis was performed from all RNA using the Mint cDNA synthesis kit, with priming by a TRBC-specific oligonucleotide. All cDNA was treated with uracil-DNA glycosylase and then went through a first 18-cycle PCR with the universal primers M1SS and BC2_uni_R. Processing in the source paper ran as follows. For normalization, 1 million high-quality reads were randomly selected from each sample, with every read carrying a distinct molecular identifier. Instead of being binned into consensus sequences, reads that shared molecular identifiers were thrown out. CDR3 identification, clonotype clustering and error correction used MiTCR with a Q25 quality threshold and the strictest error-elimination algorithm. A nonparametric unseen species model with Euler transformation was used to estimate lower-bound total TCR beta diversity. The public reads were run again by TCRdb, first through fastp at Q25 and then through MiXCR, and only productive beta chains were kept. Rows merge per CDR3 protein into single entries with the most common DNA and genes. The V and J calls and clone size come from TCRdb's table, not from the authors' own analysis. The table for this sample lists a few hundred thousand distinct CDR3 sequences; roughly a quarter of them were counted only once. The top ten constitute 3% to 4% of the sample.

The donors were roughly 39 Caucasian individuals from Russia, aged 6 to 90 years, who were systemically healthy. Each donor gave approximately 9.3 milliliters of peripheral blood, collected into EDTA-treated Vacutainer tubes. PBMCs were isolated by Ficoll-Paque density-gradient centrifugation, with at least 6.5 million obtained per sample. Trizol reagent was used to extract total RNA from PBMCs, with at least 5.5 micrograms per sample. For every donor, flow cytometry on a PBMC aliquot measured the percentage of naive CD45RAhigh/CD27high T cells. The CDR3 starts with the cysteine, ends with the phenylalanine, and has 9 residues. Solely the CDR3 DNA is kept, with 27 bases framed from the first base. According to the germline V gene (reference sequence), CDR1 reads SEHNR and CDR2 reads FQNEAQ. These same data were also listed under a study on T cells of mothers and their children. The other study reports the following: The donors were nine systemically healthy Caucasian individuals, made up of three mothers and their six children. cDNA synthesis consumed the entire amount of extracted RNA, loaded at 1.5 ug RNA in each 15 ul reaction. In the second PCR, sample barcodes and 2-4 random nucleotides were introduced via the M1S primer. More than 9 million TCR beta CDR3 reads were obtained from each mother, and millions of reads were obtained from each child. Thymic selection shapes the output of TCR recombination in a similar way in related and unrelated pairs, and inherited differences have a minor effect. Normalized repertoire overlap was always slightly but never significantly higher in related than unrelated mother-child pairs. No persistent microchimeric T cell clones were detected, at a sensitivity of approximately 90 clones per million clonotypes. Deep NGS was used in the study to compare the TCR beta repertoires of mothers and children and to look for features that separate related mother-child pairs from unrelated individuals. The mean age was about 38 +/- 4 years for the mothers and approximately 11 +/- 4 years for the children. After adapters were ligated using NEBNext reagents, the libraries underwent 100+100 nt paired-end sequencing on an Illumina HiSeq 2000. To avoid cross-contamination, the mother libraries and the child libraries were prepared a month apart and sequenced in separate runs. For each donor, somewhere between about 450,000 and 2,100,000 distinct TCR beta clonotypes were identified. Naive TCR beta clonotypes were estimated from low-frequency clonotypes matched to each donor's FACS-determined naive share, without sorting.

The sequence was obtained from a boy aged 2 to 10 in good health. The sequenced sample consisted of blood. The sequence is built from TRBV7-9 and TRBJ2-7; the D gene is perhaps TRBD1, from 5 matching bases. The DNA sequence follows: TGTGCCAGCAGCCCCGACAGTTCCTTC. Its amino acids are CASSPDSSF.